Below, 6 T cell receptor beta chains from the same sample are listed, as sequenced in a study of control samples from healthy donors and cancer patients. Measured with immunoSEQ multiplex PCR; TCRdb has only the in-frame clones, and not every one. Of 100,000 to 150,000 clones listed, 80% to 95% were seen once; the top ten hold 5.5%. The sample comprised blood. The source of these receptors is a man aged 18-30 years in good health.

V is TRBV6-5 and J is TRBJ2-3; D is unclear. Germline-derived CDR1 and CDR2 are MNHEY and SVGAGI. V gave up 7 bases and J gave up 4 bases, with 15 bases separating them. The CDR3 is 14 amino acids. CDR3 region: CASTPPGLSDTQYF. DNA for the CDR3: TGTGCCAGCACCCCCCCAGGCCTCTCAGATACGCAGTATTTT.

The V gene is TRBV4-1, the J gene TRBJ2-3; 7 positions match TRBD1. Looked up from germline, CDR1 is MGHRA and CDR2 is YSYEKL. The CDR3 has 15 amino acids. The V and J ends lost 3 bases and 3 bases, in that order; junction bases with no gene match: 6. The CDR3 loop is CASSQVDRVTDTQYF. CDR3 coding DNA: TGCGCCAGCAGCCAGGTTGACAGGGTAACAGATACGCAGTATTTT.

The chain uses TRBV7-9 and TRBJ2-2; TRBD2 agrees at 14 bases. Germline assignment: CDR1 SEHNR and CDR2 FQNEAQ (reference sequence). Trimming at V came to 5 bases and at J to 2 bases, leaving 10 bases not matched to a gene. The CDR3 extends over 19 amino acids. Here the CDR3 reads CASSPRRTSGGRNTGELFF. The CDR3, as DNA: TGTGCCAGCAGCCCACGGCGGACTAGCGGGGGGAGAAACACCGGGGAGCTGTTTTTT.

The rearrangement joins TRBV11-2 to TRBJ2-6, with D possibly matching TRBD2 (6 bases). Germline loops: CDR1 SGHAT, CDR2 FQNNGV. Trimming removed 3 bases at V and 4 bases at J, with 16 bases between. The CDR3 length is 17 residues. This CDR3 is CASSLWQGGSGANVLTF. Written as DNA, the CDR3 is TGTGCCAGCAGCTTGTGGCAGGGAGGCTCCGGGGCCAACGTCCTGACTTTC.

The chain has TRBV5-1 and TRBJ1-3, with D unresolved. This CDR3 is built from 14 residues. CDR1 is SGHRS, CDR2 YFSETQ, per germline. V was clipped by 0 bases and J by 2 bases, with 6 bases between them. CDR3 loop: CASSLESAGNTIYF. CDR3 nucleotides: TGCGCCAGCAGCTTGGAGTCGGCTGGAAACACCATATATTTT.

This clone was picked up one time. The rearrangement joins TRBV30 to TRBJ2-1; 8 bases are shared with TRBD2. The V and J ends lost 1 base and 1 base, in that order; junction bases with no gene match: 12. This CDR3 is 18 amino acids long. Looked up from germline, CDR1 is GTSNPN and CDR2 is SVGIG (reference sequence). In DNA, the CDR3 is TGTGCCTGGAGTGGATCCCCCGGGGGGGCCTGGTCCTACAATGAGCAGTTCTTC. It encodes CAWSGSPGGAWSYNEQFF.